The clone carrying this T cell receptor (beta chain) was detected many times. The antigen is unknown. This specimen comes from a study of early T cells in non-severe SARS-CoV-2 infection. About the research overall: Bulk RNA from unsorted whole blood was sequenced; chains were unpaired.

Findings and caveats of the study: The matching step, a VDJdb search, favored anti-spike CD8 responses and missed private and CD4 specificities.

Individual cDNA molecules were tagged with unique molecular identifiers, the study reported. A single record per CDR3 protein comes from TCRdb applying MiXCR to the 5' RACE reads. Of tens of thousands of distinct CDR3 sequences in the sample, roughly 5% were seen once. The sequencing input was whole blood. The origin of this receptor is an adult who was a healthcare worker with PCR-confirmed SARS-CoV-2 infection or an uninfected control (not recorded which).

As DNA, the CDR3 is TGCAGGGCCTATGACGGTTCGGATCAGCCCCAGCATTTT. It translates to CRAYDGSDQPQHF. This chain links TRBV20-1 with TRBJ1-5; D is undetermined. Germline V gene data show CDR1 as DFQATT and CDR2 as SNEGSKA (reference sequence). The CDR3 is 13 amino acids.